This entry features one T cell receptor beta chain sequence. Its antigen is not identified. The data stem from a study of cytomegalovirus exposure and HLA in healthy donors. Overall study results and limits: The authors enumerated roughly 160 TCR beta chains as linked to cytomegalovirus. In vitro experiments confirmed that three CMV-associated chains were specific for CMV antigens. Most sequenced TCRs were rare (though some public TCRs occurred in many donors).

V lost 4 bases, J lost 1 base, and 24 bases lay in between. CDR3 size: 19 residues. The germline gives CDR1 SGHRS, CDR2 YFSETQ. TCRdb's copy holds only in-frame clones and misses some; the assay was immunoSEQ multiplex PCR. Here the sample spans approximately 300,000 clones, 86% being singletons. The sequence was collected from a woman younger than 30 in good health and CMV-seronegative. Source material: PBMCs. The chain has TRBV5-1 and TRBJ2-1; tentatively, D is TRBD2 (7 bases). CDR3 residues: CASSPDGGLLEPSYNEQFF. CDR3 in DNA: TGCGCCAGCAGCCCCGACGGGGGGCTCCTCGAACCTTCCTACAATGAGCAGTTCTTC.